This T cell receptor beta chain was documented in a study of Graves' ophthalmopathy and Graves' hyperthyroidism. Germline lookup yields CDR1 SEHNR and CDR2 FQNEAQ (reference sequence). V lost 2 bases to trimming and J lost 11 bases; unmatched junction nucleotides: 10. This CDR3 region has 15 residues. RNA served as the template for amplifying TCR beta CDR3 regions. In the first round, RT-PCR was carried out with HTBI primers, and a multiplex PCR formed the second round. TCRdb independently ran MiXCR on the multiplex PCR reads; one entry per CDR3 protein. The sample carries around 520,000 distinct CDR3 sequences, less than 45% recorded once.

Material for sequencing was peripheral blood or thyroid tissue (not recorded which). This rearrangement joins TRBV7-9 to TRBJ2-3; TRBD2 matches at 10 bases. This clonotype was sampled from an adult man with Graves' hyperthyroidism. The CDR3 DNA follows: TGTGCCAGCAGCTTATCTAGCGGGAGCGGGAATGAGCAGTATTTT. It codes for CASSLSSGSGNEQYF.